This T cell receptor beta chain was retrieved from a study of beta chain features in type 1 diabetes. Across the whole study: Analysis included 100 million to 110 million sorted cells drawn from all samples. Study-wide findings and caveats: There was a moderate but significant shortening of TCRB CDR3s in all four CD4+ subsets of Type 1 diabetes patients. Compared to healthy donors, patients appeared to have naive, central memory and Treg TCRB repertoires that were more alike.

Sorting that relied on CD45RO/CCR7/CD25/CD127/CD95/CD27 yielded CD4+ naive, central memory, regulatory and stem cell-like memory cells. Comments on this clone: No antigen is known for it.

As every portion of the isolated RNA was reverse transcribed, the sequencing read expressed TCRB transcripts. Sequencing used immunoSEQ multiplex PCR; TCRdb keeps in-frame clones, though not all of them. This table holds about 250,000 clones, roughly an eighth found once. J was trimmed by 2 bases and V by 5 bases; bases with no gene match: 15. Germline V CDR1 and CDR2: MGHDK, SYGVNS. CDR3 length: 18 amino acids. Material for sequencing was naive CD4+ T cells from blood. This receptor was identified in a middle-aged woman in good health. This chain uses TRBV25-1 with TRBJ2-7, with TRBD1 matching 10 bases. The DNA of the CDR3 is TGTGCCAGCAGTCGGCCACCTGGAACCGGGACAGGGGCCTACGAGCAGTACTTC. Amino acid sequence: CASSRPPGTGTGAYEQYF.